A selection of T cell receptor beta chains follows, all from one sample in a study of tumor-infiltrating lymphocytes in oesophageal squamous cell carcinoma. TCRdb reprocessed the PCR reads via MiXCR and lists one record per CDR3 protein. Among about 17,000 distinct CDR3 sequences listed, around 43% were seen once. Sequenced material: normal esophageal tissue next to the tumor. These receptors were obtained from a female donor with esophageal squamous cell carcinoma. The CDR3 runs from the conserved cysteine through the conserved F or W. The order of the fields is D gene, clone size, CDR3 length, V gene, J gene, CDR3 DNA, CDR3 protein. The D gene is left open where the match is weak. Expanded clones are given a class, and other clones once, few, many or no size at all.

.	many	12	TRBV27	TRBJ2-3	TGTGCCAGCAGTCCCAACACAGATACGCAGTATTTT	CASSPNTDTQYF
.	.	13	TRBV6-1	TRBJ2-5	TGTGCCAGCAGTCTTGCAGCGGGCGCGACCCAGTACTTC	CASSLAAGATQYF
TRBD1	.	14	TRBV7-3	TRBJ2-2	TGTGCCAGCAGCCGACAGGGGGAGGCCGGGGAGCTGTTTTTT	CASSRQGEAGELFF
TRBD1	.	13	TRBV7-6	TRBJ2-7	TGTGCCAGCAGCTGGGGACAGGGGTACGAGCAGTACTTC	CASSWGQGYEQYF
.	.	14	TRBV7-2	TRBJ2-7	TGTGCCAGCAGCTTAGATCATGGTTCGTACGAGCAGTACTTC	CASSLDHGSYEQYF
.	many	14	TRBV5-1	TRBJ2-5	TGCGCCAGCAGACTACAGGGAGCCCAAGAGACCCAGTACTTC	CASRLQGAQETQYF
TRBD1	.	14	TRBV27	TRBJ2-7	TGTGCCAGCAGTTTATCCTCCAGGGGGCACGAGCAGTACTTC	CASSLSSRGHEQYF
.	.	13	TRBV2	TRBJ2-7	TGTGCCAGCAGTGACAGGGGATTCAACGAGCAGTACTTC	CASSDRGFNEQYF
TRBD1	medium-sized	14	TRBV7-3	TRBJ2-7	TGTGCCAGCAGCTTACAGGGGGCTTCCTACGAGCAGTACTTC	CASSLQGASYEQYF
.	many	15	TRBV28	TRBJ1-2	TGTGCCAGCAGTTTGTCGGGGGCGTTTAACTATGGCTACACCTTC	CASSLSGAFNYGYTF
TRBD2	many	15	TRBV12-3/TRBV12-4	TRBJ2-4	TGTGCCAGCAGTCCCGTAGCGGGGGGAAAAAACATTCAGTACTTC	CASSPVAGGKNIQYF
.	many	15	TRBV7-2	TRBJ1-2	TGTGCCAGCAGCTTCGGGGGGGGGCCTCACTATGGCTACACCTTC	CASSFGGGPHYGYTF
TRBD2	.	15	TRBV7-8	TRBJ2-1	TGTGCCAGCAGCCCTACTAGCGTATCCTACAATGAGCAGTTCTTC	CASSPTSVSYNEQFF
.	.	16	TRBV11-2	TRBJ2-3	TGTGCCAGCAGCTTAGTCCTGGGGGGGGCAACAGATACGCAGTATTTT	CASSLVLGGATDTQYF
TRBD1	many	14	TRBV28	TRBJ1-2	TGTGCCAGCAAGGTTGGGGACAGGGATTATGGCTACACCTTC	CASKVGDRDYGYTF
.	few	14	TRBV7-2	TRBJ2-3	TGTGCCAGCAGCCGTGACAGCTTCACAGATACGCAGTATTTT	CASSRDSFTDTQYF
TRBD2	many	16	TRBV6-1	TRBJ2-3	TGTGCCAGCAGTCCCCTAGCGGGGGGGCCGACAGATACGCAGTATTTT	CASSPLAGGPTDTQYF
.	many	15	TRBV28	TRBJ2-5	TGTGCCAGCAGTTTGCCGCAGGGTGGTGGGGAGACCCAGTACTTC	CASSLPQGGGETQYF
.	.	12	TRBV7-9	TRBJ2-7	TGTGCCAGCAGTCACTTGGAATCACCCCTCCACTTC	CASSHLESPLHF
.	once	14	TRBV7-8	TRBJ2-1	TGTGCCAGCACTCCCAAGGGTGGAGGGAATGAGCAGTTCTTC	CASTPKGGGNEQFF
.	.	15	TRBV7-3	TRBJ2-7	TGTGCCAGCAGCTCGCCCCGGACACGTTCCTACGAGCAGTACTTC	CASSSPRTRSYEQYF
TRBD1	many	15	TRBV4-1	TRBJ1-5	TGCGCCAGCAGCCCCTGGACAGGGAGAGATCAGCCCCAGCATTTT	CASSPWTGRDQPQHF
.	many	14	TRBV10-1	TRBJ2-2	TGCGCCAGCAGTGAATGGAGGGACACCGGGGAGCTGTTTTTT	CASSEWRDTGELFF
TRBD2	.	17	TRBV7-3	TRBJ2-1	TGTGCCAGCAGCGTCCTGACTAGCGGGAGGGCTGTCAATGAGCAGTTCTTC	CASSVLTSGRAVNEQFF